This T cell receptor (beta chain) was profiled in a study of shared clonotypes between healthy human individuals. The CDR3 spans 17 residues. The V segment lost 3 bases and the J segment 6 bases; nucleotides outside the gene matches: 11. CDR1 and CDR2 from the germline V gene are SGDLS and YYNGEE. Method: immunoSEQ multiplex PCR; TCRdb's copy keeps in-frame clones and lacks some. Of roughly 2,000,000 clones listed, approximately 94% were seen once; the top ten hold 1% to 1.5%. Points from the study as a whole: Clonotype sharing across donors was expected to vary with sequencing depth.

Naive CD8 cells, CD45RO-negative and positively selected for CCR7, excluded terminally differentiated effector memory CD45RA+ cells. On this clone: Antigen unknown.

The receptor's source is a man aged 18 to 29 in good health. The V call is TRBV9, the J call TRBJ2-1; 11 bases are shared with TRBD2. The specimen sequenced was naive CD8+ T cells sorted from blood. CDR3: CASSALESSGGANEQFF. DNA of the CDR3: TGTGCCAGCAGCGCCCTAGAGAGTAGCGGGGGGGCCAATGAGCAGTTCTTC.